This is a list of T cell receptor beta chains from one sample in a study of cytomegalovirus exposure and HLA in healthy donors. Libraries were prepared by immunoSEQ multiplex PCR; TCRdb keeps only in-frame clonotypes and omits some of them. Of about 190,000 clones listed, approximately 80% were seen once; the top ten hold roughly 2.8%. Material for sequencing was PBMCs. These receptors were collected from a woman between 45 and 65 years old in good health and CMV-seropositive. Both conserved end residues are part of each CDR3. Each record gives: J gene, D gene, V gene, clone size, CDR3 DNA, CDR3 protein. A D gene is named only where the DNA matches it firmly. Only part of the rows carry a size: once, few, many, or a class if the clone is expanded.

TRBJ2-5 TRBD1 TRBV28 . TGTGCCAGCATAGGAGCAGGGGGCGCGAAGACCCAGTACTTC CASIGAGGAKTQYF
TRBJ1-1 TRBD1 TRBV13 . TGTGCCAGCAGCTTATGGGCAGGGGGGAGAATTACTGAAGCTTTCTTT CASSLWAGGRITEAFF
TRBJ2-7 . TRBV28 . TGTGCCAGCAGTTTAATGGGGGCTGGCGAGCAGTACTTC CASSLMGAGEQYF
TRBJ2-3 TRBD2 TRBV7-8 . TGTGCCAGCAGCTCTGGACTAGCGGGGGGTAGCACAGATACGCAGTATTTT CASSSGLAGGSTDTQYF
TRBJ2-5 TRBD2 TRBV7-9 . TGTGCCAGCAGCGCTAGCGGGGAAGAGACCCAGTACTTC CASSASGEETQYF
TRBJ2-5 TRBD2 TRBV28 . TGTGCCAGCAGTAGTCATCTAGCGGGGGGGCAACAAGAGACCCAGTACTTC CASSSHLAGGQQETQYF
TRBJ2-7 TRBD2 TRBV5-1 . TGCGCCAGCAGCTTGGTCGGCGGGAGCTCCTACGAGCAGTACTTC CASSLVGGSSYEQYF
TRBJ2-7 TRBD2 TRBV9 . TGTGCCAGCAGCTCCGGGACTAGCGGGGCCCCCTACGAGCAGTACTTC CASSSGTSGAPYEQYF
TRBJ2-7 TRBD1 TRBV2 . TGTGCCAGCAACCCGGACAGGGCCTACTCCTACGAGCAGTACTTC CASNPDRAYSYEQYF
TRBJ2-7 TRBD2 TRBV15 . TGTGCCACCAGCAGACGCCCGCGGGGGGGGTCGAGCTCCTACGAGCAGTACTTC CATSRRPRGGSSSYEQYF
TRBJ1-5 . TRBV27 . TGTGCCAGCAGTTTGGTCACCCCTCAGGGAGGGAGTAGCAATCAGCCCCAGCATTTT CASSLVTPQGGSSNQPQHF
TRBJ1-4 TRBD1 TRBV2 . TGTGCCAGCAGCCCCGACAGGGGAAGGCGAGAAAAACTGTTTTTT CASSPDRGRREKLFF
TRBJ2-4 . TRBV6-5 . TGTGCCAGCAGTTACGGGAGCGCCAAAAACATTCAGTACTTC CASSYGSAKNIQYF
TRBJ2-4 TRBD2 TRBV7-2 . TGTGCCAGCAGCTCGGGACTAGCGGGGGGGCCGCGGTACTTC CASSSGLAGGPRYF
TRBJ2-5 . TRBV11-3 . TGTGCCAGCAGGGGAGTGGGAGAGACCCAGTACTTC CASRGVGETQYF
TRBJ1-4 . TRBV27 . TGTGCCAGCAGTCCAGGATCAACTAATGAAAAACTGTTTTTT CASSPGSTNEKLFF
TRBJ2-6 . TRBV6-5 . TGTGCCAGCAGTTACTCCCTGGCCTCTGGGGCCAACGTCCTGACTTTC CASSYSLASGANVLTF
TRBJ2-5 . TRBV18 . TGTGCCAGCTCTCCAAGGCACTCCAGGGAAGAGACCCAGTACTTC CASSPRHSREETQYF
TRBJ2-5 . TRBV18 . TGTGCCAGCTCACCAGTGGGCGCGGGGGCGGAAGAGACCCAGTACTTC CASSPVGAGAEETQYF
TRBJ1-3 TRBD1 TRBV4-1 few TGCGCCAGCAGCCAAGAAGGACAGGGGTTCGGAAACACCATATATTTT CASSQEGQGFGNTIYF
TRBJ1-5 TRBD1 TRBV5-1 . TGCGCCAGCAGCTTGGAGGGGGCAAGTAGCAATCAGCCCCAGCATTTT CASSLEGASSNQPQHF
TRBJ1-4 . TRBV5-1 . TGCGCCAGCAGCTTGGGGCAGGGGAACGAAAAACTGTTTTTT CASSLGQGNEKLFF
TRBJ1-5 TRBD1 TRBV5-5 few TGTGCCAGCAGGCCAACAGGGGGCCGGAGCAATCAGCCCCAGCATTTT CASRPTGGRSNQPQHF
TRBJ2-7 . TRBV7-9 . TGTGCCAGCAGCACTTATCGGGGGTGGGAGCAGTACTTC CASSTYRGWEQYF
TRBJ2-3 . TRBV19 . TGTGCCAGTAGTACCCGGTCCCGCCCGACAGATACGCAGTATTTT CASSTRSRPTDTQYF
TRBJ1-1 . TRBV2 once TGTGCCAGCAGTGTATCGGACACTGAAGCTTTCTTT CASSVSDTEAFF
TRBJ2-3 TRBD2 TRBV5-1 . TGCGCCAGCAGCTCGGGACTAGCGGGGAGCACAGATACGCAGTATTTT CASSSGLAGSTDTQYF
TRBJ1-5 . TRBV7-9 once TGTGCCAGCAGCTCCCAGGGAGGTAGCAATCAGCCCCAGCATTTT CASSSQGGSNQPQHF